This T cell receptor (beta chain) was sequenced for a study of T cell responses to AZD1222 COVID-19 vaccine. Study-wide results and limits: All repertoire sampling was performed exclusively after the peak T cell response. Breadth and depth of Spike-specific TCRs rose after two AZD1222 doses. Clonal diversity may have been underestimated, and the donors were mostly white British, with more females than males. Only five or six AZD1222 recipients tested seropositive at baseline.

This clone was seen repeatedly, ten times or more. Its antigen is as yet unknown. This CDR3 has 15 amino acids. Germline lookup yields CDR1 SGHDT and CDR2 YYEEEE. The V gene end was trimmed by 4 bases and the J gene end by 0 bases; junction bases not matched to a gene: 3. Sequenced by immunoSEQ multiplex PCR; TCRdb stores in-frame clones only, minus some. The repertoire consists of 150,000 or so clones, with 91% occurring once and the leading ten covering 1.4%. The chain joins TRBV5-6 to TRBJ2-3; 9 nucleotides line up with TRBD2. This TCR derives from an adult in good health. The starting material was peripheral blood, obtained on day 0 of AZD1222 vaccination. The CDR3 here is CASSRAGGSTDTQYF. The CDR3 DNA follows: TGTGCCAGCAGCCGGGCGGGGGGGAGCACAGATACGCAGTATTTT.